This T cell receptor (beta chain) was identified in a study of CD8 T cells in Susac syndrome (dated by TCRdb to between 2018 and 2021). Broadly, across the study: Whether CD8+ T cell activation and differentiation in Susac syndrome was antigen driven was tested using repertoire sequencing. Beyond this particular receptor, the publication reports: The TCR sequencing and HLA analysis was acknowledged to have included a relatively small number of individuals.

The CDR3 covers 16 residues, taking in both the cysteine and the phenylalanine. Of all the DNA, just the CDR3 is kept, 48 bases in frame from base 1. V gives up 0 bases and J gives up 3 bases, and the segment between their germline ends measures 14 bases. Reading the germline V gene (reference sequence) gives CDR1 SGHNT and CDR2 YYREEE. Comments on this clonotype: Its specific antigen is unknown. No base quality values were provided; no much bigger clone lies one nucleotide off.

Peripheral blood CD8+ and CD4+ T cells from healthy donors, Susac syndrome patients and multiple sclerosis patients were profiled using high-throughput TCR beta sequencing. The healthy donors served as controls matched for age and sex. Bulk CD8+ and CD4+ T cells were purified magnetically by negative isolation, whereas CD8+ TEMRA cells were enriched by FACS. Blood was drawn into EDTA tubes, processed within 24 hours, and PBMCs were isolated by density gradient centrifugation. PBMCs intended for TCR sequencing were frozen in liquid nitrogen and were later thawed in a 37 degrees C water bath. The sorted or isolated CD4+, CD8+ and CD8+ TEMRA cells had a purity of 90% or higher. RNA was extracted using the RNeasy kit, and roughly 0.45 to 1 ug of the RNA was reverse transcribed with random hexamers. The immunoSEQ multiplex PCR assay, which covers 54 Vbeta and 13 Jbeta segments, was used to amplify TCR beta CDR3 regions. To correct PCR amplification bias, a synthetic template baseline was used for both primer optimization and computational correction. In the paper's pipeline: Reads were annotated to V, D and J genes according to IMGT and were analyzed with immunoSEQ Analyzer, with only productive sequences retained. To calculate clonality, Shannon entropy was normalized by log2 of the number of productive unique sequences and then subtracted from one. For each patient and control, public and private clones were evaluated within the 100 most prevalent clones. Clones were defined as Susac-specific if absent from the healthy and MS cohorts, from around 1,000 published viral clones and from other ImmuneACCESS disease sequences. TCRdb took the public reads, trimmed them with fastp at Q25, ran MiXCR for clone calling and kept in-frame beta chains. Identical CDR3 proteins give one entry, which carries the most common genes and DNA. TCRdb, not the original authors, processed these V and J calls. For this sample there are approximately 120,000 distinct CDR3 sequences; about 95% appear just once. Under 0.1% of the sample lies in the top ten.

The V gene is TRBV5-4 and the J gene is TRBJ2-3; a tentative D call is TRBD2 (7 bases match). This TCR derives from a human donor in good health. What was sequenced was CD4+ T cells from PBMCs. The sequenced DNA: TGTGCCAGCAGCTTGGCCCGGGGGGCCTCAACAGATACGCAGTATTTT. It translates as CASSLARGASTDTQYF.